This paragraph reports one T cell receptor beta chain. Primers for the PCR totalled 60 Vbeta and 13 Jbeta. Here immunoSEQ multiplex PCR was the method, and the copy in TCRdb shows in-frame clones only, minus some. The data hold about 170,000 clones, with roughly four fifths observed a single time. The CDR3 loop spans 17 amino acids. CDR1 and CDR2 (germline): SGDLS, YYNGEE. Trimming at V came to 4 bases and at J to 5 bases, leaving 9 bases not matched to a gene. This sample was included in a study of cytomegalovirus exposure and HLA in healthy donors. The specimen was PBMCs. The chain has TRBV9 and TRBJ2-1; 13 nucleotides match TRBD2. The sequence came from a female donor in good health and CMV-seronegative. Here the CDR3 DNA reads TGTGCCAGCAGCTTTGGACTAGCGGGAGTAGGCGACAATGAGCAGTTCTTC. The encoded protein is CASSFGLAGVGDNEQFF.